One sample yielded the 3 T cell receptor beta chains listed below, sequenced in a study of Ad26.COV2.S vaccination and SARS-CoV-2 variants. Treatment given: some 19 received Ad26.COV2.S at low or high dose, single or two shots; 5 received placebo; per-sample allocation not given. The samples were gathered on day 63 after the first injection of vaccine or placebo. Clones were sequenced by immunoSEQ multiplex PCR, and TCRdb holds only the in-frame ones, with some missing. The data contain 300,000 to 400,000 clones, about 86% of them singletons. Sequencing was performed on peripheral blood, taken in a trial of Ad26.COV2.S vaccine versus placebo. Receptor source: a person between 18 and 60 years old who received the Ad26.COV2.S COVID-19 vaccine or a placebo.

V is TRBV10-3 and J is TRBJ2-3, with D possibly being TRBD2 (6 bases). Germline CDR1 is ENHRY and CDR2 is SYGVKD. This CDR3 has 14 residues. Trimming removed 8 bases from V and 1 base from J, with 13 bases in between. CDR3 sequence (DNA): TGTGCCATCCGGGCGGGGTCCGGCACAGATACGCAGTATTTT. Translated: CAIRAGSGTDTQYF.

This clone was seen just once. The same CDR3 can be traced to other DNA sequences in this sample. The chain recombines TRBV6-5 with TRBJ1-2; D not certain. The CDR3 is 13 amino acids. CDR1 is MNHEY, CDR2 SVGAGI, per germline. Trimming shortened V by 2 bases and J by 2 bases, and 6 bases separated the two germline ends. The CDR3 nucleotides are TGTGCCAGCAGTTACGCGGGAAACTATGGCTACACCTTC. It codes for CASSYAGNYGYTF.

V is TRBV12-3 or TRBV12-4 and J is TRBJ1-6; D uncertain. With 2 bases removed from V and 12 bases from J, the gap between germline ends came to 5 bases. The CDR3 spans 11 residues. The CDR3 spells CASSLRGPLHF. The CDR3 bases are TGTGCCAGCAGTTTAAGAGGACCCCTCCACTTT.